This T cell receptor (beta chain) comes out of a study of blood T cell repertoires in COVID-19. Trimming at V came to 2 bases and at J to 5 bases, leaving 11 bases not matched to a gene. The CDR3 loop spans 18 amino acids. Germline V gives CDR1 MNHEY, CDR2 SMNVEV (reference sequence). Method: immunoSEQ multiplex PCR; TCRdb's copy keeps in-frame clones and lacks some. The sample shows 400,000 to 550,000 clones, roughly 89% of them seen only once. Sequenced: peripheral blood. The chain links TRBV27 to TRBJ2-3; TRBD2 aligns across 12 bases. This clonotype originated in a woman between 25 and 40 years old with acute or convalescent COVID-19. CDR3 coding DNA: TGTGCCAGCAGTTTACTTGGGGGCCCGGGACTAGCGGGAGATACGCAGTATTTT. Its translation is CASSLLGGPGLAGDTQYF.